This entry lists 29 T cell receptor beta chains sequenced from one sample in a study of T-cell memory formation after mild COVID-19. TCRdb reprocessed the 5' RACE reads via MiXCR and lists one record per CDR3 protein. The repertoire consists of hundreds of thousands of distinct CDR3 sequences, with roughly 18% occurring once and the leading ten covering 9.5% to 15%. The sample was PBMCs or a T cell subset sorted from them (not recorded which). All receptors derive from an adult woman who had mild COVID-19 (a few samples of this study predate the infection). Cell type and time point are not known.

This clonotype was counted only a few times. The V and J genes are TRBV12-3 or TRBV12-4 and TRBJ1-5; a weak D match, TRBD1 (6 bases). This CDR3 has 14 residues. Trimming shortened V by 8 bases and J by 1 base, and 12 bases separated the two germline ends. Written as DNA, the CDR3 is TGTGCCAGCGCCTCAGGGACAAGCAATCAGCCCCAGCATTTT. This translates into CASASGTSNQPQHF.

V and J are TRBV11-3 and TRBJ1-1; TRBD1 aligns across 8 bases. The CDR3 totals 12 residues. Germline V lookup: CDR1 SGHNT, CDR2 YENEEA. The ends lost 3 bases at V and 8 bases at J; junction bases unmatched: 2. The CDR3 coding sequence is TGTGCCAGCAGCTTCGGACAGGGCGAAGCTTTCTTT. Protein product: CASSFGQGEAFF.

This clonotype occurred many times. The rearrangement links TRBV5-5 to TRBJ2-3; no clear D. V lost 0 bases to trimming and J lost 3 bases, with 5 bases between them. Germline loops: CDR1 SGHKS, CDR2 YYEKEE (reference sequence). The CDR3 consists of 13 residues. The CDR3 region is CASSLERTDTQYF. For the CDR3, the DNA is TGTGCCAGCAGCTTGGAGAGGACAGATACGCAGTATTTT.

The chain carries TRBV15 and TRBJ2-3; D might be TRBD1 or TRBD2, each matching 5 bases. V lost 6 bases to trimming and J lost 0 bases, with 10 bases between them. Germline lookup yields CDR1 LNHNV and CDR2 YYDKDF (reference sequence). The CDR3 has 14 residues. CDR3 DNA: TGTGCCACCAGGTACAGGACTAGCACAGATACGCAGTATTTT. This codes for CATRYRTSTDTQYF.

This chain joins TRBV27 and TRBJ2-7, with TRBD2 matching 13 bases. From germline, CDR1 is MNHEY and CDR2 SMNVEV (reference sequence). The V and J ends lost 0 bases and 2 bases, in that order; junction bases with no gene match: 4. The CDR3 covers 17 residues. CDR3: CASSLSMGLAGPYEQYF. CDR3 in DNA: TGTGCCAGCAGTTTATCGATGGGACTAGCGGGACCCTACGAGCAGTACTTC.

This clonotype appeared a few times. The chain couples TRBV4-3 to TRBJ2-1, with 8 bases aligning to TRBD2. The junction had 20 bases not matched to a gene; V was cut back by 5 bases and J by 2 bases. The CDR3 extends over 20 amino acids. CDR1 is LGHNA, CDR2 YSLEER, per germline. CDR3: CASSATRGLNGRAPYNEQFF. In DNA form, the CDR3 reads TGCGCCAGCAGCGCGACGAGGGGGTTGAACGGGAGGGCCCCCTACAATGAGCAGTTCTTC.

The rearrangement joins TRBV2 to TRBJ1-3, with D perhaps TRBD1 (5 bases). The CDR3 is 14 amino acids. The V end lost 6 bases, the J end lost 0 bases, and 9 bases lay between the germline ends. Germline values: CDR1 SNHLY, CDR2 FYNNEI. In nucleotides, the CDR3 is TGTGCCAGCAGAGACAGAAACTCTGGAAACACCATATATTTT. Translation: CASRDRNSGNTIYF.

This clonotype was observed a handful of times. The chain has TRBV5-1 and TRBJ2-3; TRBD2 aligns across 10 bases. J gave up 5 bases and V 0 bases, and 3 bases lay outside the gene matches. Germline lookup yields CDR1 SGHRS and CDR2 YFSETQ. The CDR3 is made up of 15 amino acids. The CDR3 bases are TGCGCCAGCAGCTTGGTCCGACTAGCGGGAGATACGCAGTATTTT. This codes for CASSLVRLAGDTQYF.

CDR3 nucleotides: TGTGCCACCAGCAGAGATAAGGGACCCCCTGAAGCTTTCTTT. This encodes CATSRDKGPPEAFF. This chain joins TRBV15 and TRBJ1-1; D is possibly TRBD1 (5 bases). From germline, CDR1 is LNHNV and CDR2 YYDKDF (reference sequence). Trimming cost V 0 bases and J 6 bases, with 11 bases left between them. The CDR3 runs to 14 residues.

This clonotype turned up a few times. The chain is built from TRBV18 and TRBJ2-2, with D perhaps matching TRBD2 (5 bases). From germline, CDR1 is KGHSH and CDR2 LQKENI. Trimming removed 2 bases from V and 1 base from J, with 11 bases in between. This CDR3 has 16 amino acids. For the CDR3, the DNA is TGTGCCAGCTCACCAGTGACTACCCAGAACACCGGGGAGCTGTTTTTT. Its translation is CASSPVTTQNTGELFF.

This clonotype was recorded at least ten times. This chain connects TRBV5-1 to TRBJ2-5, with D hard to call. The V gene lost 0 bases and the J gene lost 5 bases, with 5 bases spanning the gap. CDR1 and CDR2 (germline): SGHRS, YFSETQ. The CDR3 runs to 12 residues. CDR3 in amino acids: CASSLGSETQYF. The DNA of the CDR3 is TGCGCCAGCAGCTTGGGCTCTGAGACCCAGTACTTC.

Only a few counts were recorded for this clonotype. V and J are TRBV12-3 or TRBV12-4 and TRBJ2-7; D perhaps matches TRBD2 (6 bases). There are 12 residues in the CDR3. V was trimmed by 5 bases and J by 7 bases, leaving 12 bases between them. The CDR3 nucleotides read TGTGCCAGCAGTCTCCTAGCGATTGAGCAGTACTTC. Its translation: CASSLLAIEQYF.

The chain joins TRBV27 to TRBJ1-6; 8 nucleotides align to TRBD1. CDR3 length: 15 residues. Germline values: CDR1 MNHEY, CDR2 SMNVEV (reference sequence). After removal of 5 bases from V and 8 bases from J, the junction contained 8 bases not matched to a gene. CDR3 in DNA: TGTGCCAGCAGTCCAGGGACAGGCCTCCATTCACCCCTCCACTTT. Protein product: CASSPGTGLHSPLHF.

This clonotype was observed a few times. The rearrangement uses TRBV29-1 and TRBJ2-3; D may be TRBD1 (5 bases). V lost 4 bases and J 0 bases, leaving 8 bases between the germline ends. The CDR3 length is 13 residues. Germline V gene data show CDR1 as SQVTM and CDR2 as ANQGSEA. CDR3 sequence reads: CSVVGPSTDTQYF. The DNA for the CDR3 is TGCAGCGTTGTGGGGCCAAGCACAGATACGCAGTATTTT.

This clonotype was observed at least ten times. J is TRBJ2-5 and V is TRBV9, with 11 bases lining up with TRBD2. The CDR3 sequence is 15 residues long. CDR1 is SGDLS, CDR2 YYNGEE, per germline. The trim removed 0 bases at V and 5 bases at J, leaving 3 bases unmatched. CDR3: CASSVEASGRETQYF. The CDR3 nucleotides read TGTGCCAGCAGCGTAGAGGCTAGCGGGAGGGAGACCCAGTACTTC.

This clonotype was counted a few times. The chain combines TRBV12-3 or TRBV12-4 with TRBJ2-7; D not certain. V dropped 2 bases and J dropped 3 bases, with 5 bases sitting between them. The length of the CDR3 is 12 residues. CDR3 region: CASSLLRYEQYF. In DNA, the CDR3 is TGTGCCAGCAGTTTACTGCGCTACGAGCAGTACTTC.

The chain couples TRBV29-1 to TRBJ1-1; maybe TRBD1 (5 bases). In germline, CDR1 is SQVTM, CDR2 ANQGSEA. V lost 1 base to trimming and J lost 8 bases, with 14 bases between them. The CDR3 runs to 13 residues. The CDR3 coding sequence is TGCAGCGTTGAAGGATTCGTTGGGGCGGAAGCTTTCTTT. Translation gives CSVEGFVGAEAFF.

This chain uses TRBV16 with TRBJ2-3, with D tentatively TRBD2 (5 bases). This CDR3 comprises 16 residues. Germline values: CDR1 KGHSY, CDR2 FQNENV. Trimming took 4 bases from V and 3 from J, leaving 17 bases between them. In DNA, the CDR3 is TGTGCCAGCAGCCCAGAGGGTAGCGCCCTAACAGATACGCAGTATTTT. As protein: CASSPEGSALTDTQYF.

The genes are TRBV4-1 and TRBJ2-5; TRBD2 aligns across 9 bases. This CDR3 spans 17 amino acids. CDR1 is MGHRA, CDR2 YSYEKL, per germline. Trimming at V came to 4 bases and at J to 5 bases, leaving 14 bases not matched to a gene. CDR3 DNA sequence: TGCGCCAGCAGCCCCCTCCCCCTAGCGGGAACTAAGGAGACCCAGTACTTC. Its protein is CASSPLPLAGTKETQYF.

This rearrangement joins TRBV7-9 to TRBJ2-7, with 10 bases matching TRBD1. Trimming cost V 3 bases and J 4 bases; bases outside gene matches: 12. CDR1 and CDR2 from the germline V gene are SEHNR and FQNEAQ (reference sequence). This CDR3 region has 17 residues. CDR3 DNA: TGTGCCAGCAGCTTCACACCCGGGACAGGGGATAGGTACGAGCAGTACTTC. Protein sequence: CASSFTPGTGDRYEQYF.

The table lists this clonotype with a few counts. J is TRBJ2-1 and V is TRBV5-1; D is ambiguous. This CDR3 region has 16 residues. From germline, CDR1 is SGHRS and CDR2 YFSETQ. V was pared by 1 base and J by 2 bases, with 13 bases between. CDR3 region: CASSLFSVETYNEQFF. DNA of the CDR3: TGCGCCAGCAGCTTGTTTAGTGTGGAGACCTACAATGAGCAGTTCTTC.

As DNA, the CDR3 is TGCAGCGTTTTTACCTTCGGCCGGCCCACTGAAGCTTTCTTT. Protein: CSVFTFGRPTEAFF. The genes are TRBV29-1 and TRBJ1-1; D not certain. The germline gives CDR1 SQVTM, CDR2 ANQGSEA. The CDR3 totals 14 residues. V lost 5 bases and J lost 4, with 17 bases in between.

The chain is built from TRBV21-1 and TRBJ2-6; the table calls TRBD1, which could not be checked here. TRBV21-1 is listed as a pseudogene. The CDR3 is 18 amino acids. The CDR3 bases are TGTGCCAGCAGCAAAGTTCGTGACGGCATCCCGGGGGCCAACGTCCTGACTTTC. This sequence encodes CASSKVRDGIPGANVLTF.

The rearrangement links TRBV2 to TRBJ2-2, with D possibly TRBD2 on 6 matching bases. The CDR3 totals 15 residues. V gave up 6 bases and J gave up 3 bases, with 14 bases separating them. Germline CDR1 and CDR2: SNHLY and FYNNEI. Here the CDR3 DNA reads TGTGCCAGCAGAAGCATGGGACTGCACACCGGGGAGCTGTTTTTT. Translating gives CASRSMGLHTGELFF.

The chain couples TRBV20-1 to TRBJ2-1; 9 bases align to TRBD2. CDR3 length equals 14 residues. The ends lost 3 bases at V and 9 bases at J; junction bases unmatched: 9. Germline V gives CDR1 DFQATT, CDR2 SNEGSKA (reference sequence). CDR3: CSASRLAGFPEQFF. CDR3 sequence (DNA): TGCAGTGCTAGTCGCCTAGCGGGATTTCCTGAGCAGTTCTTC.

V is TRBV12-3 or TRBV12-4 and J is TRBJ1-5; tentatively, D is TRBD1 (6 bases). CDR3 length equals 15 residues. Trimming stripped 4 bases from V and 4 bases from J, with 14 bases between. DNA for the CDR3: TGTGCCAGCAGTTCGGGTACAGGGTCGAATCAGCCCCAGCATTTT. As protein: CASSSGTGSNQPQHF.

This clonotype turned up a few times. J is TRBJ1-5 and V is TRBV6-2 or TRBV6-3, with D possibly TRBD1 on 5 matching bases. This CDR3 contains 14 residues. The V end was cut by 2 bases, the J end by 4 bases, with 9 bases between. Germline CDR1 and CDR2: MNHEY and SVGEGT. CDR3 sequence: CASSYGAPNQPQHF. The CDR3 nucleotides are TGTGCCAGCAGTTACGGGGCCCCGAATCAGCCCCAGCATTTT.

The chain combines TRBV11-1 with TRBJ2-5; 9 bases are a match to TRBD2. V was clipped by 1 base and J by 9 bases; unmatched bases: 9. Germline V CDR1 and CDR2: SGHAT, FQDESV (reference sequence). The CDR3 is 15 residues long. The CDR3 DNA is TGTGCCAGCAGCTTAGACCCGGGACTAGCATGGGCCCAGTACTTC. This translates into CASSLDPGLAWAQYF. Complete variable domain (other parts from reference TRBV11-1 and TRBJ2-5): EAEVAQSPRYKITEKSQAVAFWCDPISGHATLYWYRQILGQGPELLVQFQDESVVDDSQLPKDRFSAERLKGVDSTLKIQPAELGDSAMYLCASSLDPGLAWAQYFGPGTRLLVL.

This clonotype was detected a few times. The rearrangement uses TRBV12-3 or TRBV12-4 and TRBJ1-2; no clear D. The CDR3 is 16 residues long. Trimming cost V 1 base and J 0 bases, with 12 bases left between them. In nucleotides, the CDR3 is TGTGCCAGCAGTTTAGGGTCTGGGAAAACTAACTATGGCTACACCTTC. Its protein is CASSLGSGKTNYGYTF.